A single sample gave rise to the 26 T cell receptor beta chains below, sequenced in a study of T cell repertoires in cytomegalovirus infection. The antigens of these receptors remain unknown. Each CDR3 protein gets one entry after TCRdb re-called the reads with MiXCR. This table has some 900,000 distinct CDR3 sequences, approximately 32% appearing once. The source was cultured CD8+ T cells from PBMCs, collected from culture after CMV antigen stimulation. Receptors were obtained from a human donor in good health (CMV status not recorded). Some clones in this sample may be carry-over from other donors' samples.

This clonotype was detected many times. J is TRBJ2-5 and V is TRBV7-2; perhaps TRBD1 as D (5 bases). The CDR3 runs 16 residues. V lost 1 base and J lost 0, with 12 bases in between. Germline V gene lookup returns CDR1 SGHTA and CDR2 FQGNSA. In nucleotides, the CDR3 is TGTGCCAGCAGCTTAGGTGGACAATCGTACCAAGAGACCCAGTACTTC. Translated: CASSLGGQSYQETQYF.

This clonotype has only a few counts. The chain recombines TRBV7-9 with TRBJ1-2; D is possibly TRBD1 (5 bases). The CDR3 length is 14 residues. The germline V gene has CDR1 SEHNR and CDR2 FQNEAQ (reference sequence). V was clipped by 4 bases and J by 2 bases, with 11 bases between them. CDR3 loop: CASSSLTDNYGYTF. The CDR3 DNA sequence: TGTGCCAGCAGCTCATTGACAGACAACTATGGCTACACCTTC.

The chain has TRBV10-2 and TRBJ2-3; D gene ambiguous. CDR3 length equals 17 residues. V was trimmed by 4 bases and J by 0 bases, leaving 17 bases between them. Per the germline V gene, CDR1 is WSHSY and CDR2 is SAAADI. DNA of the CDR3: TGCGCCAGCAGTGCTAGAGCCTGGCAAACTAGCACAGATACGCAGTATTTT. Its protein is CASSARAWQTSTDTQYF.

V usage is TRBV7-9 and J usage is TRBJ2-7; D is possibly TRBD1 or TRBD2 (6 bases each). Looked up from germline, CDR1 is SEHNR and CDR2 is FQNEAQ (reference sequence). Trimming removed 5 bases from V and 4 bases from J, with 15 bases in between. The CDR3 totals 14 residues. The CDR3 DNA sequence: TGTGCCAGCAGCCCATCGGAGGGGGAATACGAGCAGTACGTC. Encoded protein: CASSPSEGEYEQYV.

The genes are TRBV24-1 and TRBJ1-5; D not certain. V was pared by 9 bases and J by 1 base, with 21 bases between. The CDR3 is 17 amino acids. The germline V gene encodes CDR1 KGHDR and CDR2 SFDVKD. The CDR3 is CATRWLVLQKSNQPQHF. The DNA for the CDR3 is TGTGCCACCCGATGGCTGGTATTACAGAAAAGCAATCAGCCCCAGCATTTT.

The rearrangement uses TRBV27 and TRBJ2-7, with D hard to call. V was pared by 3 bases and J by 3 bases, with 12 bases between. The germline CDR1 and CDR2 sequences are MNHEY and SMNVEV (reference sequence). The CDR3 loop spans 14 amino acids. CDR3 loop: CASSFYRTNYEQYF. The CDR3 DNA is TGTGCCAGCAGTTTTTACCGAACTAACTACGAGCAGTACTTC.

This clonotype was counted many times. The CDR3 reads CASSLTRGAYNEQFF. In nucleotides, the CDR3 is TGTGCCAGCAGTCTGACCCGGGGGGCGTACAATGAGCAGTTCTTC. This chain uses TRBV28 with TRBJ2-1, with D tentatively TRBD2 (7 bases). Germline-derived CDR1 and CDR2 are MDHEN and SYDVKM. V lost 5 bases to trimming and J lost 4 bases, with 15 bases between them. The CDR3 consists of 15 residues. Looking up the rest from reference TRBV28 and TRBJ2-1 gives the full variable domain: DVKVTQSSRYLVKRTGEKVFLECVQDMDHENMFWYRQDPGLGLRLIYFSYDVKMKEKGDIPEGYSVSREKKERFSLILESASTNQTSMYLCASSLTRGAYNEQFFGPGTRLTVL.

V is TRBV6-1 and J is TRBJ2-7; 10 bases fit TRBD2. Losses at the gene ends were 1 base for V and 7 bases for J; bases not matched to a gene: 7. There are 15 residues in the CDR3. Germline lookup yields CDR1 MNHNS and CDR2 SASEGT. CDR3 in DNA: TGTGCCAGCAGTGAAGAGGTAGCGGGGGGCCTGGAGCAGTACGTC. Protein sequence: CASSEEVAGGLEQYV.

The rearrangement joins TRBV7-9 to TRBJ1-1; D is unclear. The CDR3 has 16 amino acids. The germline gives CDR1 SEHNR, CDR2 FQNEAQ (reference sequence). V lost 1 base, J lost 1 base, and 13 bases lay in between. CDR3 in DNA: TGTGCCAGCAGCTTAGAGGTTGTGGCCGGGAACACTGAAGCTTTCTTT. This codes for CASSLEVVAGNTEAFF. Full variable domain (missing parts from reference TRBV7-9 and TRBJ1-1): DTGVSQNPRHKITKRGQNVTFRCDPISEHNRLYWYRQTLGQGPEFLTYFQNEAQLEKSRLLSDRFSAERPKGSFSTLEIQRTEQGDSAMYLCASSLEVVAGNTEAFFGQGTRLTVV.

About this clonotype: Relative to the germline gene, one junction end is altered; a read error may explain this. The V and J genes are TRBV7-6 and TRBJ2-3, with 15 bases identical to TRBD2. Germline CDR1 SGHVS, CDR2 FNYEAQ. The CDR3 totals 17 residues. CDR3 nucleotide sequence: TGTGTCAGCAGCTTAAGGACTAGCGGGGGGGACACAGATACGCAGTATTTT. It encodes CVSSLRTSGGDTDTQYF.

This clonotype has a single count. The chain couples TRBV12-3 or TRBV12-4 to TRBJ2-7; no reliable D call. The CDR3 spans 13 residues. Trimming took off 1 base at V and 7 bases at J, with 11 bases between the two ends. CDR3 DNA: TGTGCCAGCAGTTTAGTCGTCTCCACGGAGCAGTACTTC. Amino acid sequence: CASSLVVSTEQYF.

This clonotype was found a few times. The chain recombines TRBV28 with TRBJ2-5; perhaps TRBD1 as D (5 bases). The CDR3 runs to 16 residues. Germline V lookup: CDR1 MDHEN, CDR2 SYDVKM. The ends were cut back, 6 bases at V and 2 bases at J, with 19 bases in the middle. CDR3 region: CASSSRQSDFQETQYF. DNA of the CDR3: TGTGCCAGCAGCTCGAGACAGTCCGACTTTCAAGAGACCCAGTACTTC.

This clonotype was picked up a small number of times. V usage is TRBV15 and J usage is TRBJ2-4; the D is unclear. The V gene's germline CDR1 is LNHNV and CDR2 YYDKDF (reference sequence). The CDR3 consists of 14 residues. Trimming left V 1 base short and J 2 bases short, with 6 bases between. CDR3 sequence reads: CATSRGGTKNIQYF. The CDR3 bases are TGTGCCACCAGCAGAGGTGGGACCAAAAACATTCAGTACTTC.

Here the CDR3 DNA reads TGTGCCAGCGGAGGGACAGGTTGGGAGACCCAGTACTTC. Its protein product is CASGGTGWETQYF. This chain links TRBV27 with TRBJ2-5, with 8 bases matching TRBD1. Germline lookup yields CDR1 MNHEY and CDR2 SMNVEV (reference sequence). This CDR3 has 13 residues. V gave up 8 bases and J gave up 5 bases; unmatched junction bases: 7.

Ten or more counts support this clonotype. The J gene is TRBJ1-2, the V gene TRBV7-9; 7 nucleotides agree with TRBD1. Trimming took 1 base from V and 1 from J; bases not matched to a gene: 6. Per germline, CDR1 SEHNR and CDR2 FQNEAQ (reference sequence). The CDR3 extends over 16 amino acids. The CDR3 reads CASSLGATGDNYGYTF. For the CDR3, the DNA is TGTGCCAGCAGCTTAGGAGCAACAGGGGATAACTATGGCTACACCTTC.

The chain employs TRBV20-1 and TRBJ2-3; 8 positions match TRBD2. V was pared by 8 bases and J by 6 bases, with 16 bases of the junction left unmatched. Germline CDR1 DFQATT, CDR2 SNEGSKA (reference sequence). This CDR3 region has 15 residues. DNA for the CDR3: TGCAGTCAACGGGGGGGGCAACCCGTTGCGGATACGCAGTATTTT. It is translated as CSQRGGQPVADTQYF.

The chain couples TRBV4-3 to TRBJ2-2; 11 bases agree with TRBD1. The CDR3 runs to 17 residues. Germline loops: CDR1 LGHNA, CDR2 YSLEER. Germline trimming cut 0 bases from V and 4 bases from J; bases unmatched to any gene: 4. CDR3 nucleotides: TGCGCCAGCAGCCAAGAGCCGGGACAGGGGGTCACCGGGGAGCTGTTTTTT. As protein: CASSQEPGQGVTGELFF.

The chain joins TRBV11-2 to TRBJ2-7; TRBD1 matches at 9 bases. The CDR3 is 13 residues long. Germline CDR1 is SGHAT and CDR2 is FQNNGV. V was clipped by 5 bases and J by 6 bases; unmatched bases: 5. CDR3 DNA sequence: TGTGCCAGCAGCACGGGACAGGGCCCCGAGCAGTACGTC. Its protein is CASSTGQGPEQYV.

The chain employs TRBV18 and TRBJ2-7; D gene ambiguous. The V end was cut by 5 bases, the J end by 6 bases, with 17 bases between. The CDR3 is made up of 14 amino acids. Germline V gene data show CDR1 as KGHSH and CDR2 as LQKENI. This chain's CDR3 is CASSTRTPPGEQYV. CDR3 coding DNA: TGTGCCAGCTCAACCAGGACCCCTCCTGGCGAGCAGTACGTC.

The chain combines TRBV6-1 with TRBJ1-1; a weak D match, TRBD1 (6 bases). Germline assignment: CDR1 MNHNS and CDR2 SASEGT. The CDR3 totals 13 residues. V lost 6 bases and J lost 6, with 14 bases in between. For the CDR3, the DNA is TGTGCCAGCAGATTTACAGGGAGCTCTGAAGCTTTCTTT. It encodes CASRFTGSSEAFF.

The chain couples TRBV13 to TRBJ2-5; D could derive from TRBD1 or TRBD2 (7 bases each). The CDR3 sequence is 16 residues long. Trimming cost V 5 bases and J 7 bases, with 23 bases left between them. In germline, CDR1 is PRHDT, CDR2 FYEKMQ (reference sequence). The CDR3 nucleotides read TGTGCCAGCAGCCCCTCAAGCGGGGAGACAGGGAGGACCCAGTACTTC. This translates into CASSPSSGETGRTQYF.

This rearrangement joins TRBV6-2 or TRBV6-3 to TRBJ2-1, with D unresolved. Germline CDR1 MNHEY, CDR2 SVGEGT. This CDR3 region has 16 residues. Trimming stripped 5 bases from V and 0 bases from J, with 14 bases between. CDR3: CASSQHPRSSYNEQFF. In nucleotides, the CDR3 is TGTGCCAGCAGTCAGCACCCACGGAGCTCCTACAATGAGCAGTTCTTC.

The J gene is TRBJ1-1, the V gene TRBV7-9; D is perhaps TRBD1 (6 bases). The ends were cut back, 4 bases at V and 3 bases at J, with 15 bases in the middle. The germline V gene has CDR1 SEHNR and CDR2 FQNEAQ (reference sequence). The CDR3 loop spans 15 amino acids. CDR3 amino acids: CASSSLAGADTEAFF. The CDR3 DNA follows: TGTGCCAGCAGCTCCCTGGCGGGGGCTGACACTGAAGCTTTCTTT.

This clonotype was recorded many times. The chain employs TRBV7-8 and TRBJ1-1; TRBD1 might be the D (6 bases). The CDR3 totals 14 residues. Trimming shortened V by 1 base and J by 6 bases, and 12 bases separated the two germline ends. Per germline, CDR1 SGHVS and CDR2 FQNEAQ. In DNA, the CDR3 is TGTGCCAGCAGCTTAGAGAGGGGGGTGCCTGAAGCTTTCTTT. Translated, it gives CASSLERGVPEAFF.

This clonotype was seen more than once but under ten times. V usage is TRBV7-9 and J usage is TRBJ2-2; 8 bases fit TRBD1. The CDR3 contains 15 residues. V trimming: 4 bases; J trimming: 5 bases; junction bases outside the gene matches: 6. The V gene's germline CDR1 is SEHNR and CDR2 FQNEAQ (reference sequence). The CDR3 reads CASSSGTGGTGELFF. CDR3 sequence (DNA): TGTGCCAGCAGCTCCGGGACAGGAGGGACCGGGGAGCTGTTTTTT.

The CDR3 region has the DNA TGTGCCAGCAGTGTATCGCGGGAGGAGGGAACTGGAAACACCATATATTTT. Translated: CASSVSREEGTGNTIYF. This chain connects TRBV2 to TRBJ1-3; D gene unclear. CDR3 length equals 17 residues. V gave up 4 bases and J gave up 2 bases, with 18 bases separating them. Per the germline V gene, CDR1 is SNHLY and CDR2 is FYNNEI. Full variable domain (outside the CDR3, taken from reference TRBV2 and TRBJ1-3): EPEVTQTPSHQVTQMGQEVILRCVPISNHLYFYWYRQILGQKVEFLVSFYNNEISEKSEIFDDQFSVERPDGSNFTLKIRSTKLEDSAMYFCASSVSREEGTGNTIYFGEGSWLTVV.